The clone carrying this T cell receptor beta chain was seen more than once but under ten times. Its cognate antigen is unknown. The data originate from a study of neurological immune-mediated disorders. General study results and limits: HTLV-1-associated myelopathy led in TCR clonal expansion, while multiple sclerosis ranked lowest, below healthy controls.

5'RACE with 10-nucleotide random UMIs produced the cDNA. TCRdb reprocessed the 5' RACE reads via MiXCR and lists one record per CDR3 protein. The sample shows 55,000 to 75,000 distinct CDR3 sequences, 4% to 6% of them seen only once. Sequencing was performed on PBMCs. This TCR came from a woman in her thirties with multiple sclerosis.

CDR3 DNA: TGTGCCAGCAGCGGACAGGGAAACACCGGGGAGCTGTTTTTT. Translating it yields CASSGQGNTGELFF. The chain has TRBV12-3 or TRBV12-4 and TRBJ2-2, with 8 bases that match TRBD1. V gave up 6 bases and J gave up 2 bases; unmatched junction bases: 2. This CDR3 contains 14 residues.